This entry lists 28 T cell receptor beta chains sequenced from one sample in a study of blood T cell repertoires in COVID-19. TCRdb's table, derived via immunoSEQ multiplex PCR, lists solely in-frame clones and lacks some. This table holds about 91,000 clones, around nine tenths found once. The specimen sequenced was peripheral blood. The receptors stem from a man between 65 and 80 years old with acute or convalescent COVID-19.

The rearrangement joins TRBV14 to TRBJ2-5; 9 bases agree with TRBD2. The germline V gene has CDR1 SGHDN and CDR2 FVKESK. The CDR3 runs 15 residues. V was pared by 0 bases and J by 4 bases, with 3 bases of the junction left unmatched. The CDR3 DNA reads TGTGCCAGCAGCCAAGAGTTAGCGGGGGCAGAGACCCAGTACTTC. Translation: CASSQELAGAETQYF. Together with reference TRBV14 and TRBJ2-5, the CDR3 gives the full variable domain: EAGVTQFPSHSVIEKGQTVTLRCDPISGHDNLYWYRRVMGKEIKFLLHFVKESKQDESGMPNNRFLAERTGGTYSTLKVQPAELEDSGVYFCASSQELAGAETQYFGPGTRLLVL.

This chain links TRBV7-2 with TRBJ1-6; D unresolved. Trimming stripped 5 bases from V and 0 bases from J, with 14 bases between. Germline assignment: CDR1 SGHTA and CDR2 FQGNSA. The CDR3 is 17 amino acids. CDR3 protein: CASSHGSGSSYNSPLHF. CDR3 nucleotide sequence: TGTGCCAGCAGCCACGGCTCCGGGAGCTCCTATAATTCACCCCTCCACTTT. Complete variable domain (other parts from reference TRBV7-2 and TRBJ1-6): GAGVSQSPSNKVTEKGKDVELRCDPISGHTALYWYRQSLGQGLEFLIYFQGNSAPDKSGLPSDRFSAERTGGSVSTLTIQRTQQEDSAVYLCASSHGSGSSYNSPLHFGNGTRLTVT.

This clone has a handful of counts. The V and J genes are TRBV13 and TRBJ1-1, with D perhaps matching TRBD1 (6 bases). The germline V gene encodes CDR1 PRHDT and CDR2 FYEKMQ (reference sequence). V lost 5 bases, J lost 5 bases, and 12 bases lay in between. The CDR3 consists of 13 residues. This chain's CDR3 is CASSDQGSTEAFF. The CDR3, as DNA: TGTGCCAGCAGCGACCAGGGGAGTACTGAAGCTTTCTTT.

The chain combines TRBV7-8 with TRBJ1-6, with D possibly matching TRBD1 (6 bases). V lost 1 base, J lost 9 bases, and 16 bases lay in between. Germline CDR1 is SGHVS and CDR2 is FQNEAQ. The CDR3 totals 16 residues. CDR3 sequence reads: CASSLEGGSLGSPLHF. The CDR3 bases are TGTGCCAGCAGCTTAGAAGGGGGAAGCTTAGGTTCACCCCTCCACTTT.

This clone was recorded a few times. The CDR3 is CASSERGGGSYNEQFF. CDR3 nucleotide sequence: TGTGCCAGCAGTGAACGGGGCGGGGGCTCCTACAATGAGCAGTTCTTC. This chain connects TRBV6-4 to TRBJ2-1, with 7 bases matching TRBD2. The CDR3 has 16 residues. J lost 0 bases, V lost 3 bases, and 5 bases had no gene match. Germline lookup yields CDR1 MRHNA and CDR2 SNTAGT.

The chain couples TRBV7-9 to TRBJ2-1; D might be TRBD1 (6 bases). Trimming took off 2 bases at V and 0 bases at J, with 8 bases between the two ends. The CDR3 sequence is 15 residues long. The germline gives CDR1 SEHNR, CDR2 FQNEAQ (reference sequence). The DNA for the CDR3 is TGTGCCAGCAGCTTAAGGGGGAGCTCCTACAATGAGCAGTTCTTC. Protein: CASSLRGSSYNEQFF. Combining the CDR3 with reference TRBV7-9 and TRBJ2-1 gives the whole variable domain DTGVSQNPRHKITKRGQNVTFRCDPISEHNRLYWYRQTLGQGPEFLTYFQNEAQLEKSRLLSDRFSAERPKGSFSTLEIQRTEQGDSAMYLCASSLRGSSYNEQFFGPGTRLTVL.

The genes are TRBV19 and TRBJ1-4, with 10 bases identical to TRBD1. The CDR3 covers 16 residues. V was clipped by 3 bases and J by 7 bases; unmatched bases: 8. Germline V gives CDR1 LNHDA, CDR2 SQIVND (reference sequence). The CDR3 bases are TGTGCCAGTAGTATCGGTACCGGGACAGGGGCTGAAAAACTGTTTTTT. Protein product: CASSIGTGTGAEKLFF.

This chain joins TRBV2 and TRBJ1-5, with D possibly being TRBD1 (5 bases). CDR1 is SNHLY and CDR2 is FYNNEI in the germline V gene. The V gene lost 4 bases and the J gene lost 0 bases, with 10 bases spanning the gap. There are 15 residues in the CDR3. CDR3 protein: CASSGGRDSNQPQHF. CDR3 in DNA: TGTGCCAGCAGTGGAGGCAGGGATAGCAATCAGCCCCAGCATTTT.

The chain links TRBV5-5 to TRBJ1-5; D gene ambiguous. Trimming cost V 2 bases and J 5 bases, with 8 bases left between them. The CDR3 is made up of 13 amino acids. Germline lookup yields CDR1 SGHKS and CDR2 YYEKEE (reference sequence). As DNA, the CDR3 is TGTGCCAGCAGCTTTCAGGATCATCAGCCCCAGCATTTT. Translating gives CASSFQDHQPQHF.

The chain uses TRBV5-6 and TRBJ2-1; 9 bases line up with TRBD1. J was trimmed by 4 bases and V by 4 bases; bases with no gene match: 9. Germline CDR1 reads SGHDT; CDR2 reads YYEEEE. The CDR3 is 16 amino acids. CDR3 protein: CASSVNTGTGYNEQFF. As DNA, the CDR3 is TGTGCCAGCAGCGTAAACACCGGGACAGGGTACAATGAGCAGTTCTTC.

The chain joins TRBV2 to TRBJ1-1; D is possibly TRBD1 (6 bases). The ends were cut back, 7 bases at V and 2 bases at J, with 17 bases in the middle. The length of the CDR3 is 15 residues. In germline, CDR1 is SNHLY, CDR2 FYNNEI. In DNA, the CDR3 is TGTGCCAGCACCACAGAAAGGACAGATAACACTGAAGCTTTCTTT. Protein: CASTTERTDNTEAFF.

The chain has TRBV7-8 and TRBJ2-5; D possibly corresponds to TRBD1 (6 bases). With 1 base removed from V and 4 bases from J, the gap between germline ends came to 10 bases. Germline lookup yields CDR1 SGHVS and CDR2 FQNEAQ. This CDR3 contains 14 residues. The CDR3: CASSLEGVRETQYF. The CDR3 nucleotides are TGTGCCAGCAGCTTAGAGGGGGTCCGAGAGACCCAGTACTTC.

This chain uses TRBV24-1 with TRBJ1-1, with D perhaps matching TRBD1 (5 bases). V lost 3 bases and J lost 5, with 12 bases in between. From germline, CDR1 is KGHDR and CDR2 SFDVKD. The CDR3 has 14 residues. The CDR3 reads CATSDKGERTEAFF. The CDR3 DNA follows: TGTGCCACCAGTGATAAAGGGGAACGGACTGAAGCTTTCTTT.

This clone has just a few counts. The CDR3 loop is CASSPTGTPNEKLFF. Here the CDR3 DNA reads TGCGCCAGCAGCCCAACAGGGACCCCTAATGAAAAACTGTTTTTT. This chain connects TRBV5-1 to TRBJ1-4; D perhaps matches TRBD1 (6 bases). Trimming took 4 bases from V and 3 from J, leaving 13 bases between them. The CDR3 extends over 15 amino acids. CDR1 and CDR2 (germline): SGHRS, YFSETQ.

V gene TRBV19 combines with J gene TRBJ1-2; 7 bases match TRBD1. After removal of 5 bases from V and 7 bases from J, the junction contained 13 bases not matched to a gene. From germline, CDR1 is LNHDA and CDR2 SQIVND (reference sequence). This CDR3 is 15 amino acids long. The CDR3 DNA reads as TGTGCCAGTAGTGAAGGATCGGTCCCAGGGGGTGGCTACACCTTC. It encodes CASSEGSVPGGGYTF.

The rearrangement links TRBV27 to TRBJ1-1, with D perhaps TRBD1 (5 bases). V was cut by 4 bases and J by 6 bases, with 12 bases left in between. The CDR3 extends over 13 amino acids. The V gene's germline CDR1 is MNHEY and CDR2 SMNVEV (reference sequence). The CDR3 is CASSWSQGSEAFF. For the CDR3, the DNA is TGTGCCAGCAGTTGGTCTCAGGGCTCTGAAGCTTTCTTT.

This clone was seen just once. This chain links TRBV9 with TRBJ1-6; tentatively, D is TRBD1 (5 bases). Germline lookup yields CDR1 SGDLS and CDR2 YYNGEE. Trimming removed 0 bases from V and 14 bases from J, with 15 bases in between. The CDR3 is 14 amino acids. CDR3 protein: CASSVGGEGSTLHF. DNA of the CDR3: TGTGCCAGCAGCGTAGGGGGGGAAGGTAGCACCCTCCACTTT.

In its sample, this clone was seen once. The chain has TRBV3-1 (or the pseudogene TRBV3-2) and TRBJ1-1; D possibly corresponds to TRBD1 (5 bases). There are 12 residues in the CDR3. Germline V gene lookup returns CDR1 LGHDT and CDR2 YNNKEL (reference sequence). V dropped 4 bases and J dropped 5 bases, with 8 bases sitting between them. The DNA of the CDR3 is TGTGCCAGCAGCCCCGGGGGTACTGAAGCTTTCTTT. The encoded protein is CASSPGGTEAFF.

This clone was seen a single time. This chain links TRBV5-4 with TRBJ2-2; possible D gene TRBD1, 6 bases. The ends were cut back, 6 bases at V and 2 bases at J, with 11 bases in the middle. The CDR3 has 14 residues. Germline V gives CDR1 SGHNT, CDR2 YYREEE (reference sequence). The CDR3 DNA reads as TGTGCCAGCACGGTGGGGGCTAACACCGGGGAGCTGTTTTTT. Encoded protein: CASTVGANTGELFF.

The J gene is TRBJ1-3, the V gene TRBV19, with D tentatively TRBD1 (6 bases). Germline-derived CDR1 and CDR2 are LNHDA and SQIVND (reference sequence). Trimming took off 1 base at V and 1 base at J, with 8 bases between the two ends. The CDR3 is made up of 15 amino acids. In DNA, the CDR3 is TGTGCCAGTAGTATAGGGACAGAATCTGGAAACACCATATATTTT. Its protein is CASSIGTESGNTIYF.

The DNA for the CDR3 is TGTGCCAGCAGCCTACTAGCGGGGGGGCCCAATGAGCAGTTCTTC. Translation: CASSLLAGGPNEQFF. The chain couples TRBV11-2 to TRBJ2-1; 13 bases line up with TRBD2. Germline V gene lookup returns CDR1 SGHAT and CDR2 FQNNGV. J lost 6 bases, V lost 5 bases, and 4 bases had no gene match. This CDR3 has 15 amino acids.

The CDR3 bases are TGCGCCAGCAGGATGGGGACAAGTATTGGCTACACCTTC. This translates into CASRMGTSIGYTF. The V and J genes are TRBV5-1 and TRBJ1-2, with D tentatively TRBD1 (6 bases). Trimming left V 5 bases short and J 7 bases short, with 15 bases between. Germline CDR1 is SGHRS and CDR2 is YFSETQ. This CDR3 comprises 13 residues.

The V gene is TRBV28, the J gene TRBJ1-2, with 9 positions matching TRBD1. The germline gives CDR1 MDHEN, CDR2 SYDVKM. The CDR3 consists of 14 residues. J lost 4 bases, V lost 6 bases, and 6 bases had no gene match. Written as DNA, the CDR3 is TGTGCCAGCAGGCTCGGGACAGGGACCTATGGCTACACCTTC. Its protein is CASRLGTGTYGYTF.

This chain connects TRBV10-3 to TRBJ2-3, with TRBD2 matching over 9 bases. The CDR3 sequence is 15 residues long. V was clipped by 7 bases and J by 8 bases; unmatched bases: 13. Germline V gene lookup returns CDR1 ENHRY and CDR2 SYGVKD. The CDR3 DNA reads TGTGCCATCACCGGAGGCGGGGGGGCCGTTGGTACGCAGTATTTT. It translates to CAITGGGGAVGTQYF.

The rearrangement links TRBV6-4 to TRBJ2-3, with a possible D match to TRBD2 (6 bases). Per the germline V gene, CDR1 is MRHNA and CDR2 is SNTAGT. Trimming stripped 2 bases from V and 2 bases from J, with 11 bases between. The CDR3 extends over 15 amino acids. The CDR3 reads CASSDGGYPTDTQYF. The CDR3 nucleotides read TGTGCCAGCAGTGACGGGGGGTACCCCACAGATACGCAGTATTTT.

The DNA for the CDR3 is TGCAGCGTTGCAGTTATGAACACTGAAGCTTTCTTT. This sequence encodes CSVAVMNTEAFF. This chain joins TRBV29-1 and TRBJ1-1; D is ambiguous. This CDR3 is built from 12 residues. The germline V and J ends were trimmed by 4 bases and 0 bases, with 6 bases remaining between them. CDR1 is SQVTM, CDR2 ANQGSEA, per germline.

V is TRBV28 and J is TRBJ2-5; 10 bases align to TRBD1. The V gene's germline CDR1 is MDHEN and CDR2 SYDVKM. CDR3 length equals 13 residues. The V gene end was trimmed by 6 bases and the J gene end by 5 bases; junction bases not matched to a gene: 3. For the CDR3, the DNA is TGTGCCAGCAGAGGGACAGGGGCCGAGACCCAGTACTTC. This codes for CASRGTGAETQYF. The full variable domain, with the rest looked up from reference TRBV28 and TRBJ2-5, is DVKVTQSSRYLVKRTGEKVFLECVQDMDHENMFWYRQDPGLGLRLIYFSYDVKMKEKGDIPEGYSVSREKKERFSLILESASTNQTSMYLCASRGTGAETQYFGPGTRLLVL.

This chain uses TRBV5-4 with TRBJ1-2; 7 bases are a match to TRBD1. The germline gives CDR1 SGHNT, CDR2 YYREEE (reference sequence). The CDR3 totals 14 residues. Germline trimming cut 4 bases from V and 2 bases from J; bases unmatched to any gene: 5. CDR3: CASSLGGQNYGYTF. The CDR3 DNA sequence: TGTGCCAGCAGCCTAGGGGGCCAGAACTATGGCTACACCTTC.